This T cell receptor beta chain was captured in a study of T cell responses to AZD1222 COVID-19 vaccine. At the level of the study: Second-dose timings of about 4 or about 12 weeks were pooled. Whole-study results and caveats: Females made up more of the donors, who were largely white British, and clonal diversity may have come out too low. Baseline testing showed seropositivity in only a handful of AZD1222 recipients. Spike-specific TCR breadth and depth both grew after two AZD1222 doses.

To note about this clone: Its cognate antigen is unknown.

Measured with immunoSEQ multiplex PCR; TCRdb has only the in-frame clones, and not every one. The sample records around 160,000 clones, about 93% being singletons. The clonotype was recovered from an adult in good health. Sequenced here: peripheral blood, sampled on day 0 of AZD1222 vaccination.

CDR3 amino acids: CASSTGQLGETQYF. As DNA, the CDR3 is TGCGCCAGCAGCACCGGACAGCTTGGGGAGACCCAGTACTTC. The chain joins TRBV5-1 to TRBJ2-5; perhaps TRBD1 as D (6 bases). V was trimmed by 4 bases and J by 5 bases, leaving 15 bases between them. The CDR3 has 14 residues. Germline V lookup: CDR1 SGHRS, CDR2 YFSETQ.